Sequencing of this T cell receptor beta chain was carried out in a study of beta chain features in type 1 diabetes. Study-wide results and caveats: Within each of all four CD4+ subsets, Type 1 diabetes patients had TCRB CDR3s that were moderately but significantly shorter. The study left unresolved whether HLA type influences TCRB rearrangement. In patients and controls equally, PCR might favor templates that are shorter.

A heparinised blood draw that averaged roughly 110 mL was obtained once from each donor. CD4+ cells of the naive, central memory, regulatory and stem cell-like memory types were sorted via CD45RO/CCR7/CD25/CD127/CD95/CD27. This clone was counted only a few times. The antigen remains unidentified. The V end was cut by 4 bases, the J end by 3 bases, with 4 bases between. Per germline, CDR1 LNHDA and CDR2 SQIVND (reference sequence). The length of the CDR3 is 12 residues. Reverse transcribing all isolated RNA meant expressed TCRB transcripts were sequenced. Profiled with immunoSEQ multiplex PCR; TCRdb holds only in-frame clones, not every one. The sample lists under 850,000 clones, about an eighth seen once, with approximately 0.02% in the top ten.

The sequence was collected from a man in his late teens or twenties with type 1 diabetes. The chain couples TRBV19 to TRBJ1-5; D remains ambiguous. Sequenced: naive CD4+ T cells from blood. This CDR3 is CASSSNNQPQHF. For the CDR3, the DNA is TGTGCCAGTAGTAGCAACAATCAGCCCCAGCATTTT.